Only a few counts were recorded for the clone carrying this TCR beta chain. Its antigen is as yet unknown. Germline-derived CDR1 and CDR2 are DFQATT and SNEGSKA (reference sequence). The CDR3 sequence is 11 residues long. Trimming took 0 bases from V and 2 from J, leaving 2 bases between them. The data originate from a study of T-cell memory formation after mild COVID-19. About the study: Clustering of TCRs was largely donor specific.

UMIs and sample barcodes were carried by the TCR alpha and TCR beta cDNA libraries that 5'RACE produced using constant-segment primers. TCRdb used MiXCR to reprocess the 5' RACE reads, holding one entry per CDR3 protein. The table records about 140,000 distinct CDR3 sequences, 11% to 15% of them present only once. General study findings and limits: Some clones that responded were present in memory (sampled pre-infection), which suggests cross-reactive memory joined. Balance between CD4 and CD8 was seen in clones contracting day 15 to 85, and a CD4+ lean was seen in later expanders.

The chain is built from TRBV20-1 and TRBJ2-7; D gene ambiguous. This TCR came from an adult woman who had mild COVID-19 (a few samples of this study predate the infection). Cell type and time point are not known. Sequencing was carried out using PBMCs or a T cell subset sorted from them (not recorded which). The CDR3: CSARETYEQYF. In nucleotides, the CDR3 is TGCAGTGCTAGAGAGACCTACGAGCAGTACTTC.